Shown below are 5 T cell receptor beta chains from a single sample sequenced in a study of OX40 agonist ivuxolimab in advanced cancers. Only in-frame clones appear in the TCRdb table, and some are missing; sequencing was by immunoSEQ multiplex PCR. The repertoire has about 77,000 clones, 94% of them found once; the top ten carry roughly 22%. The specimen comprised CD4+ or CD8+ T cells sorted from blood, sampled in a trial of the OX40 agonist ivuxolimab. These receptors were taken from an adult with an advanced solid tumor such as melanoma, head and neck, liver or kidney cancer.

V is TRBV6-5 and J is TRBJ1-5; the D is unclear. The CDR3 spans 13 residues. Trimming took off 2 bases at V and 6 bases at J, with 8 bases between the two ends. Germline CDR1 MNHEY, CDR2 SVGAGI. The CDR3 nucleotides read TGTGCCAGCAGTTACGGGTGGGGTCAGCCCCAGCATTTT. As protein: CASSYGWGQPQHF.

The genes are TRBV18 and TRBJ1-5; TRBD1 matches at 8 bases. CDR3 length: 15 amino acids. Germline loops: CDR1 KGHSH, CDR2 LQKENI. The V segment lost 2 bases and the J segment 2 bases; nucleotides outside the gene matches: 2. CDR3 amino acids: CASSPDRGGNQPQHF. The CDR3 region has the DNA TGTGCCAGCTCACCAGACAGGGGAGGCAATCAGCCCCAGCATTTT.

The chain uses TRBV6-5 and TRBJ1-1; 7 nucleotides align to TRBD1. The V and J ends lost 7 bases and 5 bases, in that order; junction bases with no gene match: 13. CDR3 size: 15 residues. Germline V CDR1 and CDR2: MNHEY, SVGAGI. In DNA, the CDR3 is TGTGCCAGCATCCCACCGACAGGGTCGGGAACTGAAGCTTTCTTT. Its translation is CASIPPTGSGTEAFF.

This rearrangement joins TRBV4-1 to TRBJ2-7; D remains unclear. This CDR3 is 14 amino acids long. V was shortened by 3 bases and J by 2 bases, with 11 bases between the two germline ends. CDR1 and CDR2 from the germline V gene are MGHRA and YSYEKL. The CDR3 coding sequence is TGCGCCAGCAGCCACGCCCTCGAAACCTACGAGCAGTACTTC. Translated: CASSHALETYEQYF.

J is TRBJ1-6 and V is TRBV5-4; TRBD1 aligns across 7 bases. The CDR3 is 13 residues long. Germline CDR1 reads SGHNT; CDR2 reads YYREEE (reference sequence). The ends lost 3 bases at V and 10 bases at J; junction bases unmatched: 4. CDR3 amino acids: CASSWYRGSPLHF. The CDR3 DNA reads as TGTGCCAGCAGCTGGTACAGGGGATCACCCCTCCACTTT.